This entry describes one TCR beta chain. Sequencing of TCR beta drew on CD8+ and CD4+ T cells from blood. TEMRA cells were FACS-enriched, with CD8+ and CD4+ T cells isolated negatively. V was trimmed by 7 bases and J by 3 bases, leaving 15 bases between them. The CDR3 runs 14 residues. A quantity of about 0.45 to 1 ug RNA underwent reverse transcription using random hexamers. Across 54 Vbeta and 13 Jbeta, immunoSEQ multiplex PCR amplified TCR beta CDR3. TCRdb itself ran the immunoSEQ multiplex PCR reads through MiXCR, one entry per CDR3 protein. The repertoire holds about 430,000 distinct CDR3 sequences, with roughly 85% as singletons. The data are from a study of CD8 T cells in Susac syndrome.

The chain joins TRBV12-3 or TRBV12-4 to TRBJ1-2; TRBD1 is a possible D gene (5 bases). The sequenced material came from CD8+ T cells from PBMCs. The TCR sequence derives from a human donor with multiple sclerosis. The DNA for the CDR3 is TGTGCCAGCAAGGGGTTAGGGTCTCACTATGGCTACACCTTC. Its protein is CASKGLGSHYGYTF.